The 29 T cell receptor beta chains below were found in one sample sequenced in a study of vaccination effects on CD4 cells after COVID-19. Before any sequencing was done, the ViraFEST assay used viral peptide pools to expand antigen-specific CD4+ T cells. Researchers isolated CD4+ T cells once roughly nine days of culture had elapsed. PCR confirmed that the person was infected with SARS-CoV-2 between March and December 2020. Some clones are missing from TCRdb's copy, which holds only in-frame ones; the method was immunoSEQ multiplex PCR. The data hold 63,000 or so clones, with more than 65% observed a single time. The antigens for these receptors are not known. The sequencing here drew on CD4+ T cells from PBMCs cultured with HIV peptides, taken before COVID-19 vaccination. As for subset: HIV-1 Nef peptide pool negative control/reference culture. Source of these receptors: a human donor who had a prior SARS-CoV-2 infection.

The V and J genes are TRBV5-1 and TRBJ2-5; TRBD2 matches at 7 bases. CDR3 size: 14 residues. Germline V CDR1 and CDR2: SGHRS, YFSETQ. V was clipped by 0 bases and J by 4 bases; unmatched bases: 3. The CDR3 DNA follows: TGCGCCAGCAGCTTGGGACTAGCCTCAGAGACCCAGTACTTC. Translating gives CASSLGLASETQYF.

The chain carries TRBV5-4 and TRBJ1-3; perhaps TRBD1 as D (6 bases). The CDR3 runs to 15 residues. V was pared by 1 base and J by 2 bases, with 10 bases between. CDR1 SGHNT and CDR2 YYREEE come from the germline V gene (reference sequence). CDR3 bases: TGTGCCAGCAGCTTGAATGGGGGCACTGGAAACACCATATATTTT. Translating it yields CASSLNGGTGNTIYF.

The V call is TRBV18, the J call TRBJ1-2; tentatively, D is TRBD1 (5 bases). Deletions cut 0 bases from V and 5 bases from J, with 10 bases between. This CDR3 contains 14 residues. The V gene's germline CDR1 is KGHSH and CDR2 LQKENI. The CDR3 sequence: CASSPPGRAYGYTF. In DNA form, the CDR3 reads TGTGCCAGCTCACCACCGGGCAGGGCTTATGGCTACACCTTC.

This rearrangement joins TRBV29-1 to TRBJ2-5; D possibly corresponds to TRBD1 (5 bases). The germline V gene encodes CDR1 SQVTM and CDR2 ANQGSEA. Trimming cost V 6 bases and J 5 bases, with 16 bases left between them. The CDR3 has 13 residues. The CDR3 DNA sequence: TGCAGCGTGTCAAGGCAGGGTCGGGAGACCCAGTACTTC. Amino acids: CSVSRQGRETQYF.

In nucleotides, the CDR3 is TGTGCCACGGGGAGGCGGAACACCGGGGAGCTGTTTTTT. This codes for CATGRRNTGELFF. The rearrangement links TRBV10-3 to TRBJ2-2, with D maybe TRBD2 (6 bases). V was cut by 10 bases and J by 1 base, with 10 bases left in between. The CDR3 sequence is 13 residues long. Per germline, CDR1 ENHRY and CDR2 SYGVKD.

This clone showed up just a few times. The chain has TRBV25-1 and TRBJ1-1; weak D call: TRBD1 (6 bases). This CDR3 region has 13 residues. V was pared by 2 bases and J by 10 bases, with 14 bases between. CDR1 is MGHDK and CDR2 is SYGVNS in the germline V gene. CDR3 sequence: CASSENGGFGAFF. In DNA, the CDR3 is TGTGCCAGCAGTGAAAATGGGGGCTTCGGAGCTTTCTTT.

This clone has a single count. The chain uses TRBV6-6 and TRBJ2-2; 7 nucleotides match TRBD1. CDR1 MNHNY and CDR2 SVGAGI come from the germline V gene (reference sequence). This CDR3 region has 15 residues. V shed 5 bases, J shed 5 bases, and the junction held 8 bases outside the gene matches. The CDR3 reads CASSLPTGRTGELFF. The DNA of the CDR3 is TGTGCCAGCAGTCTCCCGACAGGGAGAACCGGGGAGCTGTTTTTT.

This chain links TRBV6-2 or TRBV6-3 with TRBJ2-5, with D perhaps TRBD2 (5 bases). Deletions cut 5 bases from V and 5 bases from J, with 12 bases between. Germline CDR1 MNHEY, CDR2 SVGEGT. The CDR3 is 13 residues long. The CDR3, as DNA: TGTGCCAGCAGTACGTCTACTAGGGAGACCCAGTACTTC. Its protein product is CASSTSTRETQYF.

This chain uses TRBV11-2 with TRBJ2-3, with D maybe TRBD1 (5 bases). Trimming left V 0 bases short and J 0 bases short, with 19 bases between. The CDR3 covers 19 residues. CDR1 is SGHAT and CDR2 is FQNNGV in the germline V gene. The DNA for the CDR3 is TGTGCCAGCAGCTTAGAGGCAAGACAGTGGATAGGTAGCACAGATACGCAGTATTTT. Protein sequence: CASSLEARQWIGSTDTQYF. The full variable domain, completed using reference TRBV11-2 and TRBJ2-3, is EAGVAQSPRYKIIEKRQSVAFWCNPISGHATLYWYQQILGQGPKLLIQFQNNGVVDDSQLPKDRFSAERLKGVDSTLKIQPAKLEDSAVYLCASSLEARQWIGSTDTQYFGPGTRLTVL.

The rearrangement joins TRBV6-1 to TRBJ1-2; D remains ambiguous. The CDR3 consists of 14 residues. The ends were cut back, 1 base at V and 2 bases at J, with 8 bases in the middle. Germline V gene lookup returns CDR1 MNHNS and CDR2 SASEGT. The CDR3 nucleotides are TGTGCCAGCAGTGAAGGAGCAGGAAACTATGGCTACACCTTC. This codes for CASSEGAGNYGYTF.

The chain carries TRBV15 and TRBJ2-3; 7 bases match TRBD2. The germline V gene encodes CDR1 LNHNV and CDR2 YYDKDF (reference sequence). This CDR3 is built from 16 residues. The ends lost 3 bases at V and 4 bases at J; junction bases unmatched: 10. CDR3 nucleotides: TGTGCCACCAGCAGGGACGTGGCGGGAGTATCAGATACGCAGTATTTT. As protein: CATSRDVAGVSDTQYF.

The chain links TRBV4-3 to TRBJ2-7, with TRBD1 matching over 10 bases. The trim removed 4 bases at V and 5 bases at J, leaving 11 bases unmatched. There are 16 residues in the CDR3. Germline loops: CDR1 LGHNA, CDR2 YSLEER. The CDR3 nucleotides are TGCGCCAGCAGCCCCGGTCTGGGACAGGGGTTCAACGAGCAGTACTTC. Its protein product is CASSPGLGQGFNEQYF.

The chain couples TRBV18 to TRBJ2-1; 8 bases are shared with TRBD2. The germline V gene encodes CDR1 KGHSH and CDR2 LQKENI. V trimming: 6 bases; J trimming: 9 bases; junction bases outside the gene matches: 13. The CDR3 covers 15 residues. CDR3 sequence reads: CASSRAGEFSGEQFF. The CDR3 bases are TGTGCCAGCTCTAGAGCGGGAGAGTTTTCGGGTGAGCAGTTCTTC.

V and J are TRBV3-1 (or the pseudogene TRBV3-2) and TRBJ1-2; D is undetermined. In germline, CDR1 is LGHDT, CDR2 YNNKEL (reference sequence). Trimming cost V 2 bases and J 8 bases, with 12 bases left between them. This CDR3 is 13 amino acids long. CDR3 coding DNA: TGTGCCAGCAGCCAAAGGGAGGGTAACGGCTACACCTTC. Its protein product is CASSQREGNGYTF.

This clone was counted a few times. This CDR3 reads CASSLDVPQPQHF. The CDR3 DNA follows: TGTGCCAGCAGCTTGGACGTCCCCCAGCCCCAGCATTTT. This chain uses TRBV5-5 with TRBJ1-5, with D uncertain. Deletions cut 0 bases from V and 7 bases from J, with 8 bases between. Germline assignment: CDR1 SGHKS and CDR2 YYEKEE (reference sequence). The CDR3 extends over 13 amino acids.

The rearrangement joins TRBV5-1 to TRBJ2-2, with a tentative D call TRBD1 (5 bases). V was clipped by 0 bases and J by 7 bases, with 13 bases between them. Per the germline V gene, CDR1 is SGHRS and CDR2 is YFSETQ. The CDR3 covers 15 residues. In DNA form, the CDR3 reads TGCGCCAGCAGCTTGGTGGACAACTCTATCGGGGAGCTGTTTTTT. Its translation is CASSLVDNSIGELFF.

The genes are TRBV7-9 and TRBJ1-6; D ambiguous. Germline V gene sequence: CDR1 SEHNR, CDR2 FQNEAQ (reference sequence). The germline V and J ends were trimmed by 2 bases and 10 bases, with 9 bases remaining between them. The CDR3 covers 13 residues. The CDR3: CASSLMARSPLHF. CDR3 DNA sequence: TGTGCCAGCAGCTTAATGGCTCGCTCACCCCTCCACTTT.

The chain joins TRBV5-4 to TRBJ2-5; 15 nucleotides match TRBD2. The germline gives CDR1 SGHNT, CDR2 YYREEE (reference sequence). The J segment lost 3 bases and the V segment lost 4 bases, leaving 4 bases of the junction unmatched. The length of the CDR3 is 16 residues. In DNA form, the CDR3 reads TGTGCCAGCAGCCCGCGGACTAGCGGGAGGGAAGAGACCCAGTACTTC. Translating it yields CASSPRTSGREETQYF.

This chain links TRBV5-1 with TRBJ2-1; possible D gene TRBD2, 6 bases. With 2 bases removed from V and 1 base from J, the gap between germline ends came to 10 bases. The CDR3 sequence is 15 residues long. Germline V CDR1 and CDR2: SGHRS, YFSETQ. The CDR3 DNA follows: TGCGCCAGCAGCTTACGCGGGGAATCCTACAATGAGCAGTTCTTC. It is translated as CASSLRGESYNEQFF.

CDR3 sequence (DNA): TGTGCCAGCAGCAAACGGGACTCCCAAGAGACCCAGTACTTC. Residues: CASSKRDSQETQYF. The chain is built from TRBV5-4 and TRBJ2-5; D might be TRBD2 (6 bases). Trimming cost V 4 bases and J 1 base, with 11 bases left between them. This CDR3 has 14 residues. CDR1 and CDR2 from the germline V gene are SGHNT and YYREEE (reference sequence).

The CDR3 sequence is CASSEANRDGYTF. Here the CDR3 DNA reads TGTGCCAGCAGTGAAGCCAACAGGGATGGCTACACCTTC. This chain joins TRBV6-1 and TRBJ1-2; D perhaps matches TRBD1 (6 bases). The CDR3 totals 13 residues. V was pared by 0 bases and J by 6 bases, with 8 bases between. Per the germline V gene, CDR1 is MNHNS and CDR2 is SASEGT.

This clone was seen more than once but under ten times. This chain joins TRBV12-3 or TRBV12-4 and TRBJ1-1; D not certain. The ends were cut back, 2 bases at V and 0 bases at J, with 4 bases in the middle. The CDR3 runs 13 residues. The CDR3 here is CASSLQLNTEAFF. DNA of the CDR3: TGTGCCAGCAGTTTACAGCTGAACACTGAAGCTTTCTTT.

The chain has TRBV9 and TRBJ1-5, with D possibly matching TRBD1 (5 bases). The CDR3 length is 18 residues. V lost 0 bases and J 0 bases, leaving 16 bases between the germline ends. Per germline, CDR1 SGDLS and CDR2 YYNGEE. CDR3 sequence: CASSVVSGRENSNQPQHF. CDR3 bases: TGTGCCAGCAGCGTAGTTTCCGGCAGGGAAAATAGCAATCAGCCCCAGCATTTT.

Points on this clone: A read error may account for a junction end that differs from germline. CDR3 residues: CASRPKTGDRNEQYF. In nucleotides, the CDR3 is TGTGCCAGCAGGCCAAAGACAGGGGACAGAAACGAACAGTACTTC. The chain couples TRBV6-6 to TRBJ2-7; TRBD1 aligns across 8 bases. This CDR3 contains 15 residues. Germline values: CDR1 MNHNY, CDR2 SVGAGI (reference sequence).

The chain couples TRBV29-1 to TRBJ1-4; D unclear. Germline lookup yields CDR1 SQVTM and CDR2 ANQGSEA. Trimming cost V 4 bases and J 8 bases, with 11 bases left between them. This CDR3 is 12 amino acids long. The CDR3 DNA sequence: TGCAGCGTTGGACGGCCGGCGGAAAAACTGTTTTTT. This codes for CSVGRPAEKLFF.

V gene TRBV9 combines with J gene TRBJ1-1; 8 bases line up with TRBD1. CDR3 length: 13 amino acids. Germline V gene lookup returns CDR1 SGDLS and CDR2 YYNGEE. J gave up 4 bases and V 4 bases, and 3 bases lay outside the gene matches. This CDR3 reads CASSSGGFTEAFF. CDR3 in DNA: TGTGCCAGCAGCTCAGGGGGCTTCACTGAAGCTTTCTTT.

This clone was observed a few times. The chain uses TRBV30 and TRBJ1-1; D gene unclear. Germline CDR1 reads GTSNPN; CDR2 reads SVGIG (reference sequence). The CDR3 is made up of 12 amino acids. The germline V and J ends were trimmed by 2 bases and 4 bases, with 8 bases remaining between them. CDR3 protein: CAWSRKFTEAFF. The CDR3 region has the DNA TGTGCCTGGAGTAGGAAGTTCACTGAAGCTTTCTTT.

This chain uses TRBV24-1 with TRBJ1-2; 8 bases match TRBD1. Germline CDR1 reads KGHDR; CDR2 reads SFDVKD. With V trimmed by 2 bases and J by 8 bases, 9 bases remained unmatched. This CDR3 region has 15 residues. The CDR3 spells CATSDSRQGIGGYTF. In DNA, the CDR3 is TGTGCCACCAGTGATTCCCGACAGGGGATCGGGGGCTACACCTTC.

The CDR3 nucleotides are TGTGCCAGCAGCCTAGGACCGCTCTATGGCTACACCTTC. Translating it yields CASSLGPLYGYTF. This chain links TRBV9 with TRBJ1-2, with D uncertain. Germline-derived CDR1 and CDR2 are SGDLS and YYNGEE. V gave up 4 bases and J gave up 4 bases, with 11 bases separating them. The CDR3 is 13 residues long.